The clone carrying this T cell receptor (beta chain) was picked up many times. No antigen is known for it. This sample is part of a study of T cells in Graves' hyperthyroidism and ophthalmopathy. Study results and caveats: Most thyroid clonotypes expanded above 0.001 were also detected in blood.

Over 9 ml of fresh peripheral blood supplied the PBMCs. Amplified TCR beta CDR3 regions derived from RNA transcripts. HTBI primers were used for first-round RT-PCR of the TCR CDR3. Via MiXCR, TCRdb re-called the multiplex PCR reads, giving one row per CDR3 protein. This table has hundreds of thousands of distinct CDR3 sequences, roughly 15% appearing once. The sequencing sample was made of blood. The receptor's source is a man between 18 and 35 years old with Graves' ophthalmopathy.

CDR3 loop: CASKEQGSGNEQFF. In nucleotides, the CDR3 is TGTGCCAGTAAAGAACAAGGGTCGGGGAATGAGCAGTTCTTC. The V call is TRBV19, the J call TRBJ2-1; D possibly corresponds to TRBD2 (5 bases). Germline V lookup: CDR1 LNHDA, CDR2 SQIVND (reference sequence). The length of the CDR3 is 14 residues. Between the trimmed V and J ends, which lost 7 bases and 7 bases, there was a span of 17 bases.